Included here is one TCR beta chain sequence, with context. As originally analysed: Using reference gene primer amplification, nucleated cell counts were estimated. The table came from immunoSEQ multiplex PCR; TCRdb's copy has only in-frame clones and leaves some out. The DNA was the basis for D and trimming; V, J and clone size are from that table. In the table there are 120,000 to 150,000 clones, around four fifths of which are singletons. The sample is drawn from a study of blood T cell repertoires in COVID-19. For the study at large: T cells, B-cell-depleted T cells, or PBMCs provided the cDNA or gDNA that served as material.

CDR1 and CDR2 (germline): MNHNY, SVGAGI (reference sequence). Trimming cost V 8 bases and J 5 bases; bases outside gene matches: 10. CDR3 length equals 14 residues. The sequence was collected from a woman aged 40 to 49 with active or convalescent COVID-19. The source material was peripheral blood. The V gene is TRBV6-6, the J gene TRBJ2-7; 9 nucleotides align to TRBD1. CDR3 sequence reads: CASGLQGASNEQYF. CDR3 nucleotides: TGTGCCAGCGGACTACAGGGGGCAAGTAACGAGCAGTACTTC.